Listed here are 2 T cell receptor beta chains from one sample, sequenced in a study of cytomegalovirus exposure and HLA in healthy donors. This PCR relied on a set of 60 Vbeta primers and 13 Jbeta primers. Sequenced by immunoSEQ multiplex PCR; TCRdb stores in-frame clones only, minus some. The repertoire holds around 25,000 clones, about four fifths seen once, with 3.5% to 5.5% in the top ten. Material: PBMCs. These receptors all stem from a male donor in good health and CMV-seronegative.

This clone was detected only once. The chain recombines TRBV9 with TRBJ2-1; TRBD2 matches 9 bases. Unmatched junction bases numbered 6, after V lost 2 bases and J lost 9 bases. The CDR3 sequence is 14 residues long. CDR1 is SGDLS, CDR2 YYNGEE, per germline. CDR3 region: CASSVGSGSSEQFF. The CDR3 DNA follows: TGTGCCAGCAGCGTGGGTAGCGGGAGTAGTGAGCAGTTCTTC. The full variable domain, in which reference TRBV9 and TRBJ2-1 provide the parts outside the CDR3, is DSGVTQTPKHLITATGQRVTLRCSPRSGDLSVYWYQQSLDQGLQFLIQYYNGEERAKGNILERFSAQQFPDLHSELNLSSLELGDSALYFCASSVGSGSSEQFFGPGTRLTVL.

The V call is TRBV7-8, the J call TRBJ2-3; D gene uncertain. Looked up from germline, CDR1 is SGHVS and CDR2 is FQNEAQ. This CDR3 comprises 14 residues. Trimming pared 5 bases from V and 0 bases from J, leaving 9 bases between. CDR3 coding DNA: TGTGCCAGCAGCCGGCGGTATAGCACAGATACGCAGTATTTT. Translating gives CASSRRYSTDTQYF.